Each of the 20 T cell receptor beta chains below was sequenced from the same sample in a study of T cell changes during pregnancy in multiple sclerosis. TCRdb's copy holds only in-frame clones and misses some; the assay was immunoSEQ multiplex PCR. The table shows approximately 50,000 clones, with 85% to 95% occurring only once. The sequenced sample was CD4+ T cells from peripheral blood mononuclear cells, obtained after pregnancy. The receptors shown here come from a female donor in good health, enrolled as a control in a pregnancy study.

Of note for this clone: In this CDR3 the conserved last residue, phenylalanine or tryptophan, is missing, so a read error is likely. The DNA is left out, because the CDR3 cannot be placed on it with certainty; the CDR3 is given as TCRdb lists it. Here the CDR3 reads CASSYSRDRVGLS. The chain combines TRBV6-6 with TRBJ2-4; the table's D call of TRBD1 was not tested on the DNA. From its first to its last residue, the CDR3 has 13 amino acids. Germline V CDR1 and CDR2: MNHNY, SVGAGI (reference sequence).

This chain connects TRBV29-1 to TRBJ1-1; D call uncertain. This CDR3 has 13 amino acids. The V end was cut by 5 bases, the J end by 4 bases, with 14 bases between. CDR1 SQVTM and CDR2 ANQGSEA come from the germline V gene. The chain's CDR3 is CSVYPKTGTEAFF. In DNA, the CDR3 is TGCAGCGTTTACCCAAAGACGGGCACTGAAGCTTTCTTT.

The chain couples TRBV5-4 to TRBJ1-1; no firm D call. The CDR3 length is 14 residues. The germline V gene has CDR1 SGHNT and CDR2 YYREEE (reference sequence). V shed 0 bases and J shed 5 bases, with 11 bases lying between them. The CDR3 coding sequence is TGTGCCAGCAGCTTGGAGAGGGAAGGGACTGAAGCTTTCTTT. Translated: CASSLEREGTEAFF.

The chain links TRBV6-1 to TRBJ1-1; 9 bases map to TRBD1. The V gene's germline CDR1 is MNHNS and CDR2 SASEGT. Trimming cost V 5 bases and J 10 bases; bases outside gene matches: 5. This CDR3 has 12 residues. Here the CDR3 reads CASSRDRESAFF. DNA of the CDR3: TGTGCCAGCAGTCGGGACAGGGAATCAGCTTTCTTT.

The rearrangement joins TRBV6-1 to TRBJ2-1; TRBD2 aligns across 13 bases. Trimming removed 0 bases from V and 0 bases from J; junction bases left unmatched: 8. The CDR3 runs to 20 residues. Germline V lookup: CDR1 MNHNS, CDR2 SASEGT. In DNA form, the CDR3 reads TGTGCCAGCAGTGAAGCGTGGGGACTAGCGGGGAGCTTCTCCTACAATGAGCAGTTCTTC. Translation gives CASSEAWGLAGSFSYNEQFF.

The chain joins TRBV28 to TRBJ2-3; 9 bases fit TRBD2. The trim removed 1 base at V and 4 bases at J, leaving 3 bases unmatched. Per the germline V gene, CDR1 is MDHEN and CDR2 is SYDVKM. CDR3 size: 15 residues. Here the CDR3 reads CASSLYAGGADTQYF. The CDR3 region has the DNA TGTGCCAGCAGTTTATACGCGGGAGGGGCAGATACGCAGTATTTT.

The chain is built from TRBV2 and TRBJ2-7; 7 bases are shared with TRBD2. Germline CDR1 reads SNHLY; CDR2 reads FYNNEI. The CDR3 covers 14 residues. V trimming: 7 bases; J trimming: 0 bases; junction bases outside the gene matches: 6. CDR3 residues: CASTRLAHSYEQYF. In DNA form, the CDR3 reads TGTGCCAGCACCAGACTAGCCCACTCCTACGAGCAGTACTTC.

This clone was counted only a few times. V is TRBV10-3 and J is TRBJ1-6; TRBD1 might be the D (6 bases). V dropped 5 bases and J dropped 8 bases, with 10 bases sitting between them. Germline V gene data show CDR1 as ENHRY and CDR2 as SYGVKD. The CDR3 extends over 13 amino acids. This chain's CDR3 is CAISRAGDSPLHF. The DNA for the CDR3 is TGTGCCATCAGTCGGGCAGGGGATTCACCCCTCCACTTT.

The rearrangement uses TRBV5-1 and TRBJ1-6; perhaps TRBD1 as D (6 bases). The length of the CDR3 is 14 residues. The ends were cut back, 0 bases at V and 9 bases at J, with 10 bases in the middle. Germline V gene data show CDR1 as SGHRS and CDR2 as YFSETQ. CDR3 residues: CASSLEGVSSPLHF. DNA for the CDR3: TGCGCCAGCAGCTTGGAGGGGGTTAGTTCACCCCTCCACTTT. Filled out from reference TRBV5-1 and TRBJ1-6, the complete variable domain reads KAGVTQTPRYLIKTRGQQVTLSCSPISGHRSVSWYQQTPGQGLQFLFEYFSETQRNKGNFPGRFSGRQFSNSRSEMNVSTLELGDSALYLCASSLEGVSSPLHFGNGTRLTVT.

This clone appeared a single time. The rearrangement uses TRBV28 and TRBJ2-7; the D is unclear. Germline V CDR1 and CDR2: MDHEN, SYDVKM. CDR3 length: 14 amino acids. V was clipped by 5 bases and J by 9 bases, with 20 bases between them. CDR3 coding DNA: TGTGCCAGCAGTCCCCCCTTCGCCGGTATGGTGCAGTACTTC. The encoded protein is CASSPPFAGMVQYF.

This chain links TRBV18 with TRBJ2-7, with 7 bases identical to TRBD1. The germline CDR1 and CDR2 sequences are KGHSH and LQKENI. This CDR3 is built from 13 residues. V shed 4 bases and J 2 bases; nucleotides not matched to a gene: 2. CDR3 in amino acids: CASSQGQPYEQYF. As DNA, the CDR3 is TGTGCCAGCTCACAGGGACAGCCCTACGAGCAGTACTTC.

This clone appeared a single time. The V call is TRBV5-1, the J call TRBJ2-1; D may be TRBD2 (5 bases). Looked up from germline, CDR1 is SGHRS and CDR2 is YFSETQ. The germline V and J ends were trimmed by 2 bases and 7 bases, with 19 bases remaining between them. The CDR3 consists of 16 residues. This CDR3 reads CASSLGEGLFKNEQFF. CDR3 DNA sequence: TGCGCCAGCAGCTTAGGCGAAGGACTTTTTAAAAATGAGCAGTTCTTC.

This clone was seen a single time. A read error may account for a junction end that differs from germline. The rearrangement joins TRBV7-7 to TRBJ2-3, with 10 positions matching TRBD2. Germline CDR1 is SSHAT and CDR2 is FNYEAQ (reference sequence). The CDR3 length is 15 residues. CDR3 sequence: CASSRSGRATDTQYF. CDR3 in DNA: TGTGCTAGCAGCCGGAGCGGGAGGGCCACAGATACGCAGTATTTT.

The chain recombines TRBV19 with TRBJ2-3, with D maybe TRBD2 (6 bases). V lost 3 bases and J lost 0, with 13 bases in between. Germline CDR1 LNHDA, CDR2 SQIVND (reference sequence). This CDR3 contains 16 residues. Here the CDR3 reads CASSIGSGTSTDTQYF. The CDR3 nucleotides read TGTGCCAGTAGTATTGGTAGCGGAACTAGCACAGATACGCAGTATTTT.

This clone has only one observation. The gene calls are TRBV11-2 and TRBJ1-2; a possible D gene is TRBD1 (6 bases). The germline V gene has CDR1 SGHAT and CDR2 FQNNGV. This CDR3 spans 13 amino acids. V lost 5 bases and J lost 7, with 14 bases in between. CDR3: CASSRRGGVGYTF. As DNA, the CDR3 is TGTGCCAGCAGCCGACGAGGGGGGGTTGGCTACACCTTC.

V usage is TRBV7-2 and J usage is TRBJ2-7; 14 bases are a match to TRBD2. V shed 9 bases and J 2 bases; nucleotides not matched to a gene: 12. Germline CDR1 and CDR2: SGHTA and FQGNSA. The CDR3 is 17 amino acids. The CDR3 DNA follows: TGTGCCAGTAGAAAGAGCGTGGGACTAGCGGGAGCCTACGAGCAGTACTTC. Translation: CASRKSVGLAGAYEQYF.

This clone has just a few counts. Mismatch with germline at one junction end may stem from a read error. V and J are TRBV7-7 and TRBJ2-7; no clear D. CDR3 length: 13 residues. The V gene's germline CDR1 is SSHAT and CDR2 FNYEAQ (reference sequence). Here the CDR3 DNA reads TGTGCTAGCAGTCGAGATCGTAAAGACGAGCAGTACTTC. Encoded protein: CASSRDRKDEQYF.

The J gene is TRBJ2-1, the V gene TRBV4-2; TRBD1 matches 7 bases. The CDR3 has 15 amino acids. Germline V gene data show CDR1 as LGHNA and CDR2 as YNFKEQ. The ends lost 0 bases at V and 5 bases at J; junction bases unmatched: 4. CDR3 sequence: CASSQDRGNNNEQFF. DNA of the CDR3: TGTGCCAGCAGCCAAGACAGGGGGAATAACAATGAGCAGTTCTTC.

The chain has TRBV5-1 and TRBJ2-5; TRBD2 agrees at 9 bases. CDR1 and CDR2 from the germline V gene are SGHRS and YFSETQ. The CDR3 length is 14 residues. V shed 0 bases, J shed 11 bases, and the junction held 8 bases outside the gene matches. In nucleotides, the CDR3 is TGCGCCAGCAGCTTGGGGCTAGCGGGGCGGAATCAGTACTTC. Its translation: CASSLGLAGRNQYF. Variable domain in full (rest from reference TRBV5-1 and TRBJ2-5): KAGVTQTPRYLIKTRGQQVTLSCSPISGHRSVSWYQQTPGQGLQFLFEYFSETQRNKGNFPGRFSGRQFSNSRSEMNVSTLELGDSALYLCASSLGLAGRNQYFGPGTRLLVL.

The gene calls are TRBV19 and TRBJ1-5; 10 bases map to TRBD1. The CDR3 has 14 residues. The V and J ends lost 5 bases and 7 bases, in that order; junction bases with no gene match: 5. Germline V gene data show CDR1 as LNHDA and CDR2 as SQIVND (reference sequence). The CDR3 is CASSPRTGGQPQHF. Written as DNA, the CDR3 is TGTGCCAGTAGTCCGCGGACAGGGGGACAGCCCCAGCATTTT.